The T cell receptor (beta chain) described here comes from a study of naive and memory T cell subsets. From the second PCR step, alpha and beta chains were amplified apart. This clonotype was recorded a few times. The beta constant-region primer was an equimolar mix of two oligonucleotides covering TRBC1 and TRBC2. The ligated cDNA underwent four PCR rounds using SP2 and nested alpha and beta constant-region primers. TCRdb ran MiXCR on the UMI-ligation and nested PCR reads and lists one entry per CDR3 protein. Here the sample spans about 120,000 distinct CDR3 sequences, 36% being singletons. This sequence originates from a human donor in good health. Sequencing input: central memory CD4+ T cells from blood.

CDR3 amino acids: CASSSVPFGKAEAFF. CDR3 coding DNA: TGTGCCAGCAGTTCAGTGCCGTTCGGTAAGGCTGAAGCTTTCTTT. The chain links TRBV28 to TRBJ1-1, with no clear D. The germline V and J ends were trimmed by 4 bases and 6 bases, with 18 bases remaining between them. Germline V gives CDR1 MDHEN, CDR2 SYDVKM. CDR3 size: 15 residues.